The next 17 T cell receptor beta chains were all read from a single sample in a study of T cells in Graves' hyperthyroidism and ophthalmopathy. RNA transcripts yielded amplified TCR beta CDR3 regions. The TCR CDR3 was amplified in a first-round RT-PCR using the HTBI primer set. From the multiplex PCR reads, TCRdb called clonotypes with MiXCR, one entry per CDR3 protein. The sample carries 450,000 to 700,000 distinct CDR3 sequences, 40% to 55% recorded once. Sequencing was done on a sample of peripheral blood or thyroid tissue (not recorded which). Receptor source: an adult woman with Graves' disease, either hyperthyroidism or ophthalmopathy (not recorded which).

This clonotype was observed at least ten times. V usage is TRBV29-1 and J usage is TRBJ1-5, with 10 bases identical to TRBD1. Germline V gene sequence: CDR1 SQVTM, CDR2 ANQGSEA. V gave up 7 bases and J gave up 5 bases; unmatched junction bases: 8. The CDR3 consists of 14 residues. CDR3 in amino acids: CSAVTGGIYQPQHF. DNA of the CDR3: TGCAGCGCTGTGACAGGGGGCATTTATCAGCCCCAGCATTTT.

DNA of the CDR3: TGCAGTGCTAGGAGAACCCGTCTCCGGGCCCAAGAGACCCAGTACTTC. It translates to CSARRTRLRAQETQYF. The chain is built from TRBV20-1 and TRBJ2-5; D not resolved. The germline gives CDR1 DFQATT, CDR2 SNEGSKA (reference sequence). The CDR3 loop spans 16 amino acids. The V gene lost 3 bases and the J gene lost 1 base, with 18 bases spanning the gap.

This clonotype was recorded many times. The chain combines TRBV6-5 with TRBJ1-4, with D perhaps TRBD1 (5 bases). The CDR3 consists of 13 residues. CDR1 and CDR2 from the germline V gene are MNHEY and SVGAGI. Trimming cost V 5 bases and J 8 bases, with 12 bases left between them. The CDR3 protein is CASSDDSWEKLFF. CDR3 nucleotide sequence: TGTGCCAGCAGTGACGACAGTTGGGAAAAACTGTTTTTT.

As for this clonotype: One end of the junction does not line up with germline, which may come from a read error. This rearrangement joins TRBV29-1 to TRBJ1-1, with D hard to call. The length of the CDR3 is 9 residues. CDR1 is SQVTM, CDR2 ANQGSEA, per germline. CDR3 in amino acids: CSAASTPIF. The CDR3, as DNA: TGCAGCGCCGCTTCTACCCCGATCTTT. Looking up the rest from reference TRBV29-1 and TRBJ1-1 gives the full variable domain: SAVISQKPSRDICQRGTSLTIQCQVDSQVTMMFWYRQQPGQSLTLIATANQGSEATYESGFVIDKFPISRPNLTFSTLTVSNMSPEDSSIYLCSAASTPIFGQGTRLTVV.

V is TRBV25-1 and J is TRBJ2-1, with D hard to call. CDR1 and CDR2 from the germline V gene are MGHDK and SYGVNS. V shed 1 base and J shed 8 bases, with 6 bases lying between them. This CDR3 comprises 12 residues. The CDR3 DNA is TGTGCCAGCAGTGAATTATCGCATGAGCAGTTCTTC. Translation gives CASSELSHEQFF.

The gene calls are TRBV27 and TRBJ2-7; weak D call: TRBD2 (5 bases). The length of the CDR3 is 15 residues. Germline V gene lookup returns CDR1 MNHEY and CDR2 SMNVEV (reference sequence). The V and J ends lost 5 bases and 1 base respectively, with 15 bases between them. Here the CDR3 reads CASSEDGKNSYEQYF. CDR3 nucleotide sequence: TGTGCCAGCAGTGAGGACGGGAAAAATTCCTACGAGCAGTACTTC.

This clonotype came up a few times. The rearrangement joins TRBV11-2 to TRBJ1-2; no clear D gene. The CDR3 loop spans 15 amino acids. CDR1 and CDR2 from the germline V gene are SGHAT and FQNNGV. Between the trimmed V and J ends, which lost 0 bases and 1 base, there was a span of 9 bases. The CDR3 DNA reads as TGTGCCAGCAGCTTAGAAGCGGGCAGTAACTATGGCTACACCTTC. Its translation: CASSLEAGSNYGYTF.

This clonotype occurred many times. The CDR3 DNA sequence: TGTGCCAGCAGCTCGAGGACAGGGGATGGCTACACCTTC. Translation gives CASSSRTGDGYTF. The rearrangement uses TRBV7-3 and TRBJ1-2, with 9 positions matching TRBD1. The CDR3 has 13 amino acids. Trimming took 4 bases from V and 6 from J; bases not matched to a gene: 3. Germline CDR1 SGHTA, CDR2 FQGTGA.

This clonotype has at least ten counts. The gene calls are TRBV2 and TRBJ1-5; TRBD1 aligns across 7 bases. Germline V gives CDR1 SNHLY, CDR2 FYNNEI. The V segment lost 7 bases and the J segment 0 bases; nucleotides outside the gene matches: 6. There are 15 residues in the CDR3. The CDR3 sequence is CASNPDRHSNQPQHF. The CDR3 nucleotides are TGTGCCAGCAACCCGGACAGGCATAGCAATCAGCCCCAGCATTTT.

This sequence joins TRBV7-8 and TRBJ1-4, with a possible D match to TRBD1 (5 bases). The germline gives CDR1 SGHVS, CDR2 FQNEAQ. V lost 4 bases and J lost 12, with 18 bases in between. CDR3 size: 14 residues. CDR3 amino acids: CASSSQGGTRELFF. CDR3 nucleotide sequence: TGTGCCAGCAGCTCGCAGGGAGGTACGCGGGAACTGTTTTTT.

Of note for this clonotype: A clone one base away is much larger, so this may be a read error. The chain combines TRBV6-1 with TRBJ2-7; TRBD1 agrees at 7 bases. The CDR3 contains 15 residues. Germline V gene sequence: CDR1 MNHNS, CDR2 SASEGT. V dropped 11 bases and J dropped 3; count of bases not matched to a gene: 16. CDR3 residues: CAGIIDRASLYEQYF. CDR3 coding DNA: TGTGCCGGCATCATCGACAGGGCGTCCCTCTACGAGCAGTACTTC.

Concerning this clonotype itself: In this CDR3 the conserved last residue, phenylalanine or tryptophan, is missing, so a read error is likely. The rearrangement uses TRBV6-2 or TRBV6-3 and TRBJ2-2, with 7 positions matching TRBD2. Germline V gives CDR1 MNHEY, CDR2 SVGEGT. V lost 8 bases to trimming and J lost 5 bases; unmatched junction nucleotides: 5. This CDR3 has 13 amino acids. CDR3 in DNA: TGTGCCAGCGGGAGACTAGCAACCGGGGAGCTGTTTCTT. Its translation: CASGRLATGELFL.

This clonotype was picked up many times. The CDR3 region is CASSWTANQPQHF. The CDR3 DNA sequence: TGTGCCAGCAGTTGGACGGCGAATCAGCCCCAGCATTTT. The rearrangement uses TRBV27 and TRBJ1-5, with D unclear. There are 13 residues in the CDR3. From germline, CDR1 is MNHEY and CDR2 SMNVEV (reference sequence). V shed 4 bases and J shed 4 bases, with 8 bases lying between them.

This clonotype was counted at least ten times. The chain uses TRBV29-1 and TRBJ2-2; D is ambiguous. Trimming left V 3 bases short and J 0 bases short, with 5 bases between. CDR1 is SQVTM and CDR2 is ANQGSEA in the germline V gene. The CDR3 spans 13 residues. CDR3 nucleotides: TGCAGCGTTGACCGGTCGAACACCGGGGAGCTGTTTTTT. This sequence encodes CSVDRSNTGELFF.

CDR3 sequence reads: CASSEKGLYQETQYF. The CDR3, as DNA: TGTGCCAGCAGTGAGAAGGGACTGTACCAAGAGACCCAGTACTTC. The gene calls are TRBV2 and TRBJ2-5, with a weak D call TRBD2 (6 bases). The germline V gene has CDR1 SNHLY and CDR2 FYNNEI. CDR3 length: 15 amino acids. V was cut by 3 bases and J by 0 bases, with 11 bases left in between.

This clonotype was counted at least ten times. The chain employs TRBV11-2 and TRBJ1-2, with a tentative D call TRBD1 (6 bases). The length of the CDR3 is 15 residues. Germline V CDR1 and CDR2: SGHAT, FQNNGV. V was cut by 3 bases and J by 3 bases, with 14 bases left in between. The CDR3: CASSFTTGLDYGYTF. CDR3 bases: TGTGCCAGCAGCTTCACGACAGGTTTAGACTATGGCTACACCTTC.

Written as DNA, the CDR3 is TGCAGTGCACGGGACAGGGCGGGCCAAGAGACCCAGTACTTC. Encoded protein: CSARDRAGQETQYF. The chain joins TRBV20-1 to TRBJ2-5; 9 positions match TRBD1. V lost 6 bases to trimming and J lost 1 base; unmatched junction nucleotides: 6. The germline V gene encodes CDR1 DFQATT and CDR2 SNEGSKA (reference sequence). CDR3 length: 14 residues.